A single sample gave rise to the 6 T cell receptor beta chains below, sequenced in a study of T-cell reconstitution after alpha-beta-depleted transplantation in children. A TCRbeta library incorporating unique molecular identifiers was prepared. MiXCR was run by TCRdb on the PCR reads, yielding one entry per CDR3 protein. Of about 410,000 distinct CDR3 sequences in the sample, approximately 20% were seen once. The input for sequencing was PBMCs from the stem cell graft donor, taken from the stem cell graft. The receptors originated from a human donor who donated a stem cell graft to a child with acute myeloid leukemia.

This clonotype has more than one count but fewer than ten. The rearrangement links TRBV11-2 to TRBJ2-1; 9 bases are shared with TRBD2. J lost 1 base, V lost 5 bases, and 6 bases had no gene match. This CDR3 contains 16 residues. CDR1 is SGHAT, CDR2 FQNNGV, per germline. The CDR3 spells CASSPVSGRSYNEQFF. The CDR3 coding sequence is TGTGCCAGCAGCCCAGTCAGCGGGAGGTCCTACAATGAGCAGTTCTTC.

This clonotype was counted at least ten times. The V gene is TRBV20-1, the J gene TRBJ2-7; D might be TRBD2 (6 bases). CDR1 is DFQATT and CDR2 is SNEGSKA in the germline V gene (reference sequence). The CDR3 contains 15 residues. Trimming left V 5 bases short and J 4 bases short, with 21 bases between. The CDR3: CSAGPGRLGGYEQYF. The CDR3 DNA is TGCAGTGCTGGCCCGGGTCGACTAGGCGGGTACGAGCAGTACTTC.

In this sample, this clonotype turned up many times. The chain employs TRBV29-1 and TRBJ1-1, with no clear D. This CDR3 has 13 residues. The V and J ends lost 6 bases and 1 base respectively, with 12 bases between them. Germline CDR1 and CDR2: SQVTM and ANQGSEA. This CDR3 is CSVTGFANTEAFF. The CDR3 bases are TGCAGCGTGACGGGGTTCGCGAACACTGAAGCTTTCTTT.

At least ten counts were recorded for this clonotype. The chain has TRBV29-1 and TRBJ2-6, with D perhaps matching TRBD1 or TRBD2 (7 bases each). CDR1 and CDR2 (germline): SQVTM, ANQGSEA. There are 14 residues in the CDR3. V lost 6 bases to trimming and J lost 2 bases, with 11 bases between them. CDR3 loop: CSVQGGTGANVLTF. CDR3 nucleotide sequence: TGCAGCGTCCAGGGGGGGACTGGGGCCAACGTCCTGACTTTC.

This sequence joins TRBV28 and TRBJ2-7, with 8 bases lining up with TRBD2. The CDR3 has 17 amino acids. With V trimmed by 7 bases and J by 2 bases, 16 bases remained unmatched. Germline CDR1 reads MDHEN; CDR2 reads SYDVKM. The CDR3 is CASTGGGSGILPYEQYF. DNA of the CDR3: TGTGCCAGCACCGGGGGGGGCAGCGGTATACTTCCCTACGAGCAGTACTTC.

The V gene is TRBV27, the J gene TRBJ2-2; 7 bases are a match to TRBD2. Germline CDR1 reads MNHEY; CDR2 reads SMNVEV (reference sequence). The J segment lost 3 bases and the V segment lost 2 bases, leaving 3 bases of the junction unmatched. The CDR3 covers 15 residues. The CDR3 DNA is TGTGCCAGCAGTTTAAATAGCGGGTACACCGGGGAGCTGTTTTTT. Its protein product is CASSLNSGYTGELFF.